These 18 T cell receptor beta chains share one sample of origin, sequenced in a study of Graves' ophthalmopathy and Graves' hyperthyroidism. TCR beta CDR3 amplification used RNA transcripts. First-round RT-PCR employed HTBI primers, with a second-round multiplex PCR after it. TCRdb passed the multiplex PCR reads through MiXCR, listing each CDR3 protein once. This sample has over 650,000 distinct CDR3 sequences; under 50% occur once, and the top ten carry over 2.5%. Sequencing input: peripheral blood. The receptors come from an adult man with Graves' ophthalmopathy.

This clonotype was counted many times. The rearrangement joins TRBV7-9 to TRBJ2-5, with TRBD1 as a possible D gene (5 bases). Germline CDR1 and CDR2: SEHNR and FQNEAQ (reference sequence). V was shortened by 5 bases and J by 13 bases, with 17 bases between the two germline ends. The CDR3 loop spans 12 amino acids. CDR3 region: CASSQDQGARYF. The CDR3 nucleotides read TGTGCCAGCAGCCAAGATCAAGGGGCCCGGTACTTC.

This clonotype has a count of ten or more. This rearrangement joins TRBV7-9 to TRBJ1-1; no firm D call. V shed 5 bases and J shed 0 bases, with 7 bases lying between them. Germline assignment: CDR1 SEHNR and CDR2 FQNEAQ (reference sequence). The CDR3 runs to 13 residues. The CDR3 DNA sequence: TGTGCCAGCAGCCTCGAGGTGAACACTGAAGCTTTCTTT. It is translated as CASSLEVNTEAFF.

The rearrangement joins TRBV11-2 to TRBJ1-2; maybe TRBD1 (5 bases). The length of the CDR3 is 14 residues. Germline V gene lookup returns CDR1 SGHAT and CDR2 FQNNGV. The V gene lost 0 bases and the J gene lost 8 bases, with 13 bases spanning the gap. The CDR3 DNA reads TGTGCCAGCAGCTTAGATCTCAGCGGGGGGGGCTACACCTTC. Translation gives CASSLDLSGGGYTF.

This clonotype was found many times. The chain links TRBV12-3 or TRBV12-4 to TRBJ1-2; D possibly corresponds to TRBD1 (6 bases). V was shortened by 7 bases and J by 8 bases, with 17 bases between the two germline ends. CDR3 length equals 13 residues. This CDR3 is CASTTQGRGGYTF. The CDR3 coding sequence is TGTGCCAGCACAACACAGGGAAGGGGAGGCTACACCTTC.

This clonotype was counted at least ten times. V and J are TRBV6-5 and TRBJ2-7; 9 bases line up with TRBD1. Germline V gives CDR1 MNHEY, CDR2 SVGAGI. This CDR3 region has 15 residues. V gave up 5 bases and J gave up 2 bases; unmatched junction bases: 7. CDR3 bases: TGTGCCAGCAGTGCCGGGACAGGGAGAACCTACGAGCAGTACTTC. Protein product: CASSAGTGRTYEQYF.

V usage is TRBV10-2 and J usage is TRBJ2-5; 10 bases are shared with TRBD1. The germline V gene encodes CDR1 WSHSY and CDR2 SAAADI. The junction had 12 bases not matched to a gene; V was cut back by 6 bases and J by 5 bases. The CDR3 runs 16 residues. CDR3 residues: CASSAPGQGNEETQYF. Written as DNA, the CDR3 is TGCGCCAGCAGCGCACCGGGACAGGGGAACGAGGAGACCCAGTACTTC.

This clonotype was counted a single time. Since a much larger clone is just one base distant, this may be a read error. This sequence joins TRBV10-3 and TRBJ2-7; perhaps TRBD2 as D (6 bases). The length of the CDR3 is 14 residues. Germline V gene data show CDR1 as ENHRY and CDR2 as SYGVKD. DNA of the CDR3: TGTGCCAGCAGTTACGGGCGGGGAAATTACGAGCAGTACTTC. It translates to CASSYGRGNYEQYF.

This clonotype was picked up many times. The chain links TRBV6-2 or TRBV6-3 to TRBJ2-7; 12 bases align to TRBD2. CDR1 is MNHEY and CDR2 is SVGEGT in the germline V gene. Trimming at V came to 2 bases and at J to 3 bases, leaving 2 bases not matched to a gene. CDR3 length: 15 amino acids. In DNA, the CDR3 is TGTGCCAGCAGTTACAAGACTAGCGGGGGCTACGAGCAGTACTTC. Protein: CASSYKTSGGYEQYF.

This clonotype was picked up a small number of times. The chain is built from TRBV9 and TRBJ2-2; 7 nucleotides agree with TRBD2. Trimming cost V 3 bases and J 2 bases; bases outside gene matches: 10. The germline CDR1 and CDR2 sequences are SGDLS and YYNGEE. The CDR3 sequence is 17 residues long. CDR3 sequence: CASSAPWSGDNTGELFF. The CDR3 DNA sequence: TGTGCCAGCAGCGCCCCGTGGAGCGGGGATAACACCGGGGAGCTGTTTTTT.

The chain has TRBV19 and TRBJ1-6; TRBD1 might be the D (5 bases). The CDR3 loop spans 17 amino acids. The germline V and J ends were trimmed by 4 bases and 0 bases, with 13 bases remaining between them. Germline V CDR1 and CDR2: LNHDA, SQIVND (reference sequence). CDR3 coding DNA: TGTGCCAGTAGTAACGACGGGGCTAGCTCCTATAATTCACCCCTCCACTTT. Amino acid sequence: CASSNDGASSYNSPLHF. The whole variable domain, remainder taken from reference TRBV19 and TRBJ1-6, is DGGITQSPKYLFRKEGQNVTLSCEQNLNHDAMYWYRQDPGQGLRLIYYSQIVNDFQKGDIAEGYSVSREKKESFPLTVTSAQKNPTAFYLCASSNDGASSYNSPLHFGNGTRLTVT.

The rearrangement joins TRBV29-1 to TRBJ2-2; 7 nucleotides align to TRBD1. There are 12 residues in the CDR3. Germline-derived CDR1 and CDR2 are SQVTM and ANQGSEA. V shed 8 bases, J shed 6 bases, and the junction held 6 bases outside the gene matches. CDR3 protein: CSLMTGPGELFF. In DNA, the CDR3 is TGCAGCTTGATGACAGGGCCCGGGGAGCTGTTTTTT.

Of note for this clonotype: Since a much larger clone is just one base distant, this may be a read error. The chain has TRBV20-1 and TRBJ2-5; 7 positions match TRBD2. Germline CDR1 is DFQATT and CDR2 is SNEGSKA (reference sequence). There are 14 residues in the CDR3. DNA for the CDR3: TGCTGTGCTTTACGTGGGAGGGACCGGGAGACCCAGTACTTC. It encodes CCALRGRDRETQYF.

This clonotype was observed a handful of times. Mismatch with germline at one junction end may stem from a read error. V usage is TRBV7-3 and J usage is TRBJ2-2, with D maybe TRBD1 (5 bases). Looked up from germline, CDR1 is SGHTA and CDR2 is FQGTGA. The CDR3 consists of 16 residues. The CDR3 nucleotides read TGCGCCAGCAGCCAAGAAAAAGGGGCGCTAATCGGGGAGCTGTTTTTT. Protein: CASSQEKGALIGELFF.

This clonotype was counted only a few times. The chain joins TRBV20-1 to TRBJ1-1, with D maybe TRBD1 (6 bases). The CDR3 consists of 16 residues. In germline, CDR1 is DFQATT, CDR2 SNEGSKA (reference sequence). As DNA, the CDR3 is TGCAGCGTAAGATTGGGGGGCAGGGGCATGAACACTGAAGCTTTCTTT. Residues: CSVRLGGRGMNTEAFF.

The V and J genes are TRBV5-1 and TRBJ2-5, with 7 positions matching TRBD1. CDR1 is SGHRS, CDR2 YFSETQ, per germline. J gave up 0 bases and V 2 bases, and 10 bases lay outside the gene matches. The CDR3 has 17 amino acids. The CDR3 sequence is CASSFVPTGQYQETQYF. In DNA, the CDR3 is TGCGCCAGCAGCTTCGTACCGACAGGGCAGTACCAAGAGACCCAGTACTTC.

As regards this clonotype: A much bigger clone sits one base away, suggesting this may be a read error. This chain links TRBV29-1 with TRBJ2-5, with D maybe TRBD2 (6 bases). The CDR3 length is 13 residues. Germline lookup yields CDR1 SQVTM and CDR2 ANQGSEA. The CDR3 reads CSGQAGNQGTQYF. CDR3 sequence (DNA): TGCAGCGGGCAGGCGGGGAATCAAGGGACCCAGTACTTC.

This chain uses TRBV4-1 with TRBJ1-4, with D unresolved. The CDR3 is made up of 12 amino acids. Germline loops: CDR1 MGHRA, CDR2 YSYEKL. V lost 1 base, J lost 7 bases, and 4 bases lay in between. The CDR3 loop reads CASSQVFEKLFF. CDR3 sequence (DNA): TGCGCCAGCAGCCAAGTTTTTGAAAAACTGTTTTTT.

This clonotype was picked up one time. The rearrangement links TRBV7-9 to TRBJ1-2, with 12 nucleotides matching TRBD1. CDR1 SEHNR and CDR2 FQNEAQ come from the germline V gene (reference sequence). Trimming took 4 bases from V and 7 from J; bases not matched to a gene: 7. There are 15 residues in the CDR3. CDR3 DNA: TGTGCCAGCAGCTCAGGGACAGGGGGCGTCTCTGGCTACACCTTC. Residues: CASSSGTGGVSGYTF.